This is a list of T cell receptor beta chains from one sample in a study of T cells in Graves' hyperthyroidism and ophthalmopathy. TCRdb passed the multiplex PCR reads through MiXCR, listing each CDR3 protein once. The sample lists under 250,000 distinct CDR3 sequences; roughly 18% were seen once. Sequencing was performed on blood. All receptors come from a man aged 50 or older with Graves' hyperthyroidism. The conserved cysteine and the conserved F or W are not part of the CDR3 here.

length: 13; V: TRBV30; CDR3: AWTETGSSYNEQF
length: 14; V: TRBV28; CDR3: ASSLWDAGGVDTQY
length: 13; V: TRBV7-2; CDR3: ASSSGTRLTYEQY
length: 11; V: TRBV10-3; CDR3: AIWGTGAREQY
length: 12; V: TRBV7-9; CDR3: ASSLFAGDHEQY
length: 10; V: TRBV20-1; CDR3: SAGLAGTQQY
length: 14; V: TRBV6-1; CDR3: ASSEVWGRGTGELF
length: 15; V: TRBV28; CDR3: ASSFPPPSDRVGGYT
length: 14; V: TRBV6-2/TRBV6-3; CDR3: ASSPPTSGGRNEQS
length: 13; V: TRBV30; CDR3: AWPRSSGIRHEQY
length: 11; V: TRBV12-3/TRBV12-4; CDR3: ASSSAGYNEQF
length: 14; V: TRBV28; CDR3: ASSRRQIGLGTEAF
length: 10; V: TRBV4-1; CDR3: VSSPGGDTQY
length: 15; V: TRBV9; CDR3: ASSISGRASSTDTQY
length: 12; V: TRBV14; CDR3: ASKSGVSTDTQY
length: 13; V: TRBV7-9; CDR3: ASSPATGRNTEAF
length: 12; V: TRBV7-8; CDR3: ASSVLPSTDTQY
length: 13; V: TRBV7-8; CDR3: ASNLQGTGTDTQY
length: 14; V: TRBV19; CDR3: ASSKVRGSIYNEQF
length: 12; V: TRBV5-1; CDR3: ASRETPQNSPLH
length: 10; V: TRBV12-3/TRBV12-4; CDR3: ASSQDNLRAF
length: 15; V: TRBV20-1; CDR3: SARWGLAGASFYEQY
length: 11; V: TRBV20-1; CDR3: SASQAGYNEQF
length: 12; V: TRBV20-1; CDR3: SASGIGGDNEQF
length: 14; V: TRBV29-1; CDR3: SVDGLAPSSYNEQF